This T cell receptor (beta chain) was identified in a study of breast tumors, draining lymph nodes, adjacent tissues. V was shortened by 0 bases and J by 11 bases, with 9 bases between the two germline ends. The CDR3 consists of 12 residues. The germline V gene has CDR1 SGDLS and CDR2 YYNGEE. One entry per CDR3 protein results from TCRdb running MiXCR on the multiplex PCR reads. The profile covers about 300,000 distinct CDR3 sequences, with 30% appearing a single time and roughly 1.1% taken by the ten largest. Samples came from axillary lymph nodes draining the breast cancer. Study findings and constraints: Tumors had less TCR diversity than lymph nodes, more than nontumor tissue.

About this clonotype: Its antigen is not identified. A read error may be the cause here, since a much bigger clone is one base away.

The sequence was collected from a female donor with breast cancer. Some clones in this sample may be carry-over from other donors' samples. Sequencing was done on a sample of axillary lymph node tissue. This chain links TRBV9 with TRBJ2-1; D ambiguous. The CDR3 region is CASSVGDRKQFF. The CDR3 DNA is TGTGCCAGCAGCGTAGGTGATAGAAAGCAGTTCTTC.